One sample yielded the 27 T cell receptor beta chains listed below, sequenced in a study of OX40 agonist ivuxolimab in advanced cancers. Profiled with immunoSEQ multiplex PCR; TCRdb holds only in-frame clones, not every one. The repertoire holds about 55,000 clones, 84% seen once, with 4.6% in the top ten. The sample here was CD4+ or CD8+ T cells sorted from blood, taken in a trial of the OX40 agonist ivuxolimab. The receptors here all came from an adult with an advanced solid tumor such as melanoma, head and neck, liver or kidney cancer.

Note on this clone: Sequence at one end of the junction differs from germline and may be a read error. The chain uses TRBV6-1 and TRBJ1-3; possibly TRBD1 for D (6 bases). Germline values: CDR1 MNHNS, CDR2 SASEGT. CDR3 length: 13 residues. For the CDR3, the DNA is TGTGCCAGCAGAGCAGGGGATGGAAACGCCATATATTTT. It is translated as CASRAGDGNAIYF.

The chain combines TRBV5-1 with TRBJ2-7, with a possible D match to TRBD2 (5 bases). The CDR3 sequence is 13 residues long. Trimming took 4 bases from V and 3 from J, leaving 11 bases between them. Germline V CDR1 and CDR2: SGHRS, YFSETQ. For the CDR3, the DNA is TGCGCCAGCAGCGATGTAGGGAGCTACGAGCAGTACTTC. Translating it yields CASSDVGSYEQYF.

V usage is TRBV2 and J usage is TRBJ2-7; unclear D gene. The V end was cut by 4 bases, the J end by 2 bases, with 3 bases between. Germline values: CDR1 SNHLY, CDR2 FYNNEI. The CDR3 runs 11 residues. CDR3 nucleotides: TGTGCCAGCAGTGTTACCTACGAGCAGTACTTC. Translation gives CASSVTYEQYF.

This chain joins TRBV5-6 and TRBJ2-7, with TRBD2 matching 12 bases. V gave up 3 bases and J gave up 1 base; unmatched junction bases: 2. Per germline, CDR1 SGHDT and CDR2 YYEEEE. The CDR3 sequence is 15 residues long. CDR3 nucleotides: TGTGCCAGCAGCTCCCTAGCGGGAGGGTCCTACGAGCAGTACTTC. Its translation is CASSSLAGGSYEQYF. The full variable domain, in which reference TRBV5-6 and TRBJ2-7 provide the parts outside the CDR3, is DAGVTQSPTHLIKTRGQQVTLRCSPKSGHDTVSWYQQALGQGPQFIFQYYEEEERQRGNFPDRFSGHQFPNYSSELNVNALLLGDSALYLCASSSLAGGSYEQYFGPGTRLTVT.

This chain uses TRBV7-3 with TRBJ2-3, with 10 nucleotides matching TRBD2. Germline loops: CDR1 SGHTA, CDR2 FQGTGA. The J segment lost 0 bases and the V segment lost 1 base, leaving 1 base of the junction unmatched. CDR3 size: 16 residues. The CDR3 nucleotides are TGTGCCAGCAGCTTAATTAGCGGGAGGAGCACAGATACGCAGTATTTT. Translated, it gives CASSLISGRSTDTQYF. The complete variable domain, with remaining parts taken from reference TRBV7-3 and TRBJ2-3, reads GAGVSQTPSNKVTEKGKYVELRCDPISGHTALYWYRQSLGQGPEFLIYFQGTGAADDSGLPNDRFFAVRPEGSVSTLKIQRTERGDSAVYLCASSLISGRSTDTQYFGPGTRLTVL.

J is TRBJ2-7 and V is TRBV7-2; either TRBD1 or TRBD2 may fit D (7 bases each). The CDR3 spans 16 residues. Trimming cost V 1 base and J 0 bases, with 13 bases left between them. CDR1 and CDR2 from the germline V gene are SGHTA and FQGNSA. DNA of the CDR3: TGTGCCAGCAGCTTAGTCGGGGGGACAGTCTCCTACGAGCAGTACTTC. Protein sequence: CASSLVGGTVSYEQYF. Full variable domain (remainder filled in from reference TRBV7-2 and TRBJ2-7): GAGVSQSPSNKVTEKGKDVELRCDPISGHTALYWYRQSLGQGLEFLIYFQGNSAPDKSGLPSDRFSAERTGGSVSTLTIQRTQQEDSAVYLCASSLVGGTVSYEQYFGPGTRLTVT.

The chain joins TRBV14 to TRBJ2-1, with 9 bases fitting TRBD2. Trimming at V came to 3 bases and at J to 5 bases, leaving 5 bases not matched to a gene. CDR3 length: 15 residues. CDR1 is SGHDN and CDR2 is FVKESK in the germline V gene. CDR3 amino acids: CASSQLAGVDNEQFF. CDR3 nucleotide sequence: TGTGCCAGCAGCCAGTTAGCGGGAGTCGACAATGAGCAGTTCTTC. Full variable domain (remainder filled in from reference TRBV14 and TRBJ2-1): EAGVTQFPSHSVIEKGQTVTLRCDPISGHDNLYWYRRVMGKEIKFLLHFVKESKQDESGMPNNRFLAERTGGTYSTLKVQPAELEDSGVYFCASSQLAGVDNEQFFGPGTRLTVL.

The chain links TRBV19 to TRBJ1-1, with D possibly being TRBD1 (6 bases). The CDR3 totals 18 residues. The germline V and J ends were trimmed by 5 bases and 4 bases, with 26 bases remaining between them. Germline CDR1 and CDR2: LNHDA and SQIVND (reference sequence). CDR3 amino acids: CASSDWTVSPPYFTEAFF. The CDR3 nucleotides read TGTGCCAGTAGTGATTGGACAGTTTCCCCTCCGTATTTCACTGAAGCTTTCTTT.

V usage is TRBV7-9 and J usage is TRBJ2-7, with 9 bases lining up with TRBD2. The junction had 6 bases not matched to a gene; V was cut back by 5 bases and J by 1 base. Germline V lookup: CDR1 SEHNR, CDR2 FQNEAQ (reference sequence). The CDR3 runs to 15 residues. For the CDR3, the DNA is TGTGCCAGCAGCCTCAGGACTAGCGCATCCTACGAGCAGTACTTC. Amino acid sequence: CASSLRTSASYEQYF.

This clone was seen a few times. The CDR3 region has the DNA TGTGCCAGCAGCCTCCGGTGGGGGACTAGCGGGAGTGGGTACAATGAGCAGTTCTTC. Protein: CASSLRWGTSGSGYNEQFF. This chain connects TRBV27 to TRBJ2-1; 14 bases agree with TRBD2. This CDR3 comprises 19 residues. Germline V gene data show CDR1 as MNHEY and CDR2 as SMNVEV (reference sequence). V gave up 6 bases and J gave up 4 bases; unmatched junction bases: 14.

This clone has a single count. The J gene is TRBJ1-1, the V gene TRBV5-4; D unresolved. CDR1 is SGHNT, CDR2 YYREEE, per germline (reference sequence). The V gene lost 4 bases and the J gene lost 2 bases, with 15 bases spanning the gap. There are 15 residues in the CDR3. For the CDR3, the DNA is TGTGCCAGCAGCCCATATCGAGGAGTTAACACTGAAGCTTTCTTT. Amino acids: CASSPYRGVNTEAFF.

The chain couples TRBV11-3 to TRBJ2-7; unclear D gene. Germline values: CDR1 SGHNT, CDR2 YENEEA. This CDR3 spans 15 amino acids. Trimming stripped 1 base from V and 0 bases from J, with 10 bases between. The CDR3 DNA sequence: TGTGCCAGCAGCTTAGTACAGCTGAGCTCCTACGAGCAGTACTTC. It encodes CASSLVQLSSYEQYF.

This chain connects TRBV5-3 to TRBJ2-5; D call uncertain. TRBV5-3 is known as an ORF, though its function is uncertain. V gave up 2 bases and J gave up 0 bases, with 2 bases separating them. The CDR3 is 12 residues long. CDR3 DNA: TGTGCCAGAAGCTTACACCAAGAGACCCAGTACTTC. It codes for CARSLHQETQYF.

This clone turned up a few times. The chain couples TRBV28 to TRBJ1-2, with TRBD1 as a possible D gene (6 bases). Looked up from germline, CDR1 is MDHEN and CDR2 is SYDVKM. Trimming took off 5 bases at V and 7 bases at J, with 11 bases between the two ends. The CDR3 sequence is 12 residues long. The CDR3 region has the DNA TGTGCCAGCAGTACGGGGGCAACTGGCTACACCTTC. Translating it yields CASSTGATGYTF.

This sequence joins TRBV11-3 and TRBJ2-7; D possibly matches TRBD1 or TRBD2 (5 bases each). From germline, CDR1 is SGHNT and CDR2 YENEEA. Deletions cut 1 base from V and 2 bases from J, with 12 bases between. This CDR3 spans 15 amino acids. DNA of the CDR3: TGTGCCAGCAGCTTAGTTTCCGGGGCGGCCTACGAGCAGTACTTC. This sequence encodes CASSLVSGAAYEQYF. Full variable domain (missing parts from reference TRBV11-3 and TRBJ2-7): EAGVVQSPRYKIIEKKQPVAFWCNPISGHNTLYWYLQNLGQGPELLIRYENEEAVDDSQLPKDRFSAERLKGVDSTLKIQPAELGDSAVYLCASSLVSGAAYEQYFGPGTRLTVT.

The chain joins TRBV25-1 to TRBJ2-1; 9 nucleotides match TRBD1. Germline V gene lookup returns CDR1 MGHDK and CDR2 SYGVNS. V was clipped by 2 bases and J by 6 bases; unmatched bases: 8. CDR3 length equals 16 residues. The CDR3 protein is CASSEGLGQGFNEQFF. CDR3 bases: TGTGCCAGCAGTGAAGGGCTGGGACAGGGCTTCAATGAGCAGTTCTTC.

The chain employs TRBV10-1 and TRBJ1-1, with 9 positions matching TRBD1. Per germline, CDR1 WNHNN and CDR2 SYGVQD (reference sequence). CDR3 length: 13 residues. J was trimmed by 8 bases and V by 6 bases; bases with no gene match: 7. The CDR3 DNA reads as TGCGCCAGCAGAGACAGGGGGGCCCTCGAAGCTTTCTTT. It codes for CASRDRGALEAFF.

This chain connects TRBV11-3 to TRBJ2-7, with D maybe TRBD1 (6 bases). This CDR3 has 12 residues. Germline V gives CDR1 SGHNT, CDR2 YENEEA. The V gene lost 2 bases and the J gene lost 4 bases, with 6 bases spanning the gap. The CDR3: CASSLTGYEQYF. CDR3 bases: TGTGCCAGCAGCTTAACAGGGTACGAGCAGTACTTC. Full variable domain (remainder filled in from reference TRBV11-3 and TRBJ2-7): EAGVVQSPRYKIIEKKQPVAFWCNPISGHNTLYWYLQNLGQGPELLIRYENEEAVDDSQLPKDRFSAERLKGVDSTLKIQPAELGDSAVYLCASSLTGYEQYFGPGTRLTVT.

The CDR3 DNA follows: TGCGCCAGCAGCACCCTAGGGACTAGCGAGTCCAACGAGCAGTACTTC. This encodes CASSTLGTSESNEQYF. This chain uses TRBV5-1 with TRBJ2-7; 10 bases line up with TRBD2. The germline CDR1 and CDR2 sequences are SGHRS and YFSETQ. V lost 4 bases, J lost 5 bases, and 12 bases stayed unmatched. CDR3 length equals 16 residues.

This CDR3 is CATSRGQKETQYF. CDR3 bases: TGTGCCACCAGCAGGGGACAGAAAGAGACCCAGTACTTC. The V call is TRBV15, the J call TRBJ2-5; the match to TRBD1 covers 7 bases. Germline CDR1 is LNHNV and CDR2 is YYDKDF (reference sequence). The CDR3 has 13 residues. The V and J ends lost 3 bases and 3 bases, in that order; junction bases with no gene match: 1.

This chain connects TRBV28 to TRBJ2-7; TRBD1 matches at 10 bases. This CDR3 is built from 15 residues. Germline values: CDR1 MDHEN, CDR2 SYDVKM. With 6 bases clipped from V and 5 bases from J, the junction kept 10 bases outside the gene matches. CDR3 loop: CASSYPGQGVHEQYF. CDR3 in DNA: TGTGCCAGCAGCTACCCAGGACAGGGGGTCCACGAGCAGTACTTC.

This CDR3 reads CASSNTGQGSTDTQYF. In nucleotides, the CDR3 is TGTGCCAGCAGCAACACGGGACAGGGTAGCACAGATACGCAGTATTTT. The chain joins TRBV11-2 to TRBJ2-3; TRBD1 matches at 9 bases. There are 16 residues in the CDR3. CDR1 and CDR2 (germline): SGHAT, FQNNGV. J gave up 0 bases and V 5 bases, and 6 bases lay outside the gene matches. Filled out from reference TRBV11-2 and TRBJ2-3, the complete variable domain reads EAGVAQSPRYKIIEKRQSVAFWCNPISGHATLYWYQQILGQGPKLLIQFQNNGVVDDSQLPKDRFSAERLKGVDSTLKIQPAKLEDSAVYLCASSNTGQGSTDTQYFGPGTRLTVL.

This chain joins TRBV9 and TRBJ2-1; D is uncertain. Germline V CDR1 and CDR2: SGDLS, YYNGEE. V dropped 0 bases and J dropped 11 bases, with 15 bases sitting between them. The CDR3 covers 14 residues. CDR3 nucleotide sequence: TGTGCCAGCAGCGTAGACCCCCTCCTACGGCAGCAGTTCTTC. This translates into CASSVDPLLRQQFF.

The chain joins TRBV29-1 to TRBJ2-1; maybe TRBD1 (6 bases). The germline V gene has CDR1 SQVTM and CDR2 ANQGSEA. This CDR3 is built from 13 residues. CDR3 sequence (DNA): TGCACCACCGCCTTACAGGGATACAATGAGCAGTTCTTC. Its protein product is CTTALQGYNEQFF.

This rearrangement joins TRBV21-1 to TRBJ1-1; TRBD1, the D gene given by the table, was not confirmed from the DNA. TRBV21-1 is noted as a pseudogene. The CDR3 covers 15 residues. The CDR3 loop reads CASSKAPGGNTEAFF. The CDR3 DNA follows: TGTGCCAGCAGCAAAGCGCCAGGGGGCAACACTGAAGCTTTCTTT.

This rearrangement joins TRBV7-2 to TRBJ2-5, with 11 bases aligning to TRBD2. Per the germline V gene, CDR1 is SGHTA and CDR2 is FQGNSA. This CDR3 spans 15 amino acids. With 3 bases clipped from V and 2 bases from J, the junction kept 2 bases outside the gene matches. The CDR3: CASSFTSGRQETQYF. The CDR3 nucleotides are TGTGCCAGCAGCTTCACTAGCGGGAGACAAGAGACCCAGTACTTC.

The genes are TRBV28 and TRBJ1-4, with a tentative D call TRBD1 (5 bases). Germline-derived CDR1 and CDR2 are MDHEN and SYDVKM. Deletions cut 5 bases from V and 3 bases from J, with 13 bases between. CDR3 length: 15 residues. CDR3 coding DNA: TGTGCCAGCAGTCTACCGGGACGGTCTAATGAAAAACTGTTTTTT. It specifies CASSLPGRSNEKLFF.